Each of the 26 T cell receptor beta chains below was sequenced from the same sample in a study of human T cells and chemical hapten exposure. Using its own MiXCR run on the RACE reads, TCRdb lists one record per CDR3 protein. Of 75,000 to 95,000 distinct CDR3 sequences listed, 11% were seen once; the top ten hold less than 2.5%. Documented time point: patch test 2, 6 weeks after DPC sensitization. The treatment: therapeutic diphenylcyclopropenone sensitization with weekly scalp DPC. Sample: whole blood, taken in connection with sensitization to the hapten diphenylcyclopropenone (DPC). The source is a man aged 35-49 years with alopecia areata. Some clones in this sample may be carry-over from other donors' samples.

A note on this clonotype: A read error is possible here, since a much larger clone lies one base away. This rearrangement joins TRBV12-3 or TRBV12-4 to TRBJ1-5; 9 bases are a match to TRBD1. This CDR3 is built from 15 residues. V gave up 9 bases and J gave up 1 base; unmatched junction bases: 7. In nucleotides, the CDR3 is TGTGCCAGAAGAGGGGGGACAGGGAGCAATCAGCCCCAGCATTTT. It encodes CARRGGTGSNQPQHF.

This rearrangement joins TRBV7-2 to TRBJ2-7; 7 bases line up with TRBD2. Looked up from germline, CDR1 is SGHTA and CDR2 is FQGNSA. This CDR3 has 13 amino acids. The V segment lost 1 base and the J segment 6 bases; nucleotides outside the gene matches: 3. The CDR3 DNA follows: TGTGCCAGCAGCTTAGGGGGGGGGTTCGAGCAGTACGTC. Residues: CASSLGGGFEQYV.

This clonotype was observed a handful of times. Here the CDR3 DNA reads TGTGCCAGCAGCCAACCCGGGACTAGCGTCGGGGAGCTGTTTTTT. It encodes CASSQPGTSVGELFF. The chain links TRBV14 to TRBJ2-2; 10 nucleotides align to TRBD2. The CDR3 loop spans 15 amino acids. After removal of 2 bases from V and 7 bases from J, the junction contained 4 bases not matched to a gene. Germline V gene lookup returns CDR1 SGHDN and CDR2 FVKESK.

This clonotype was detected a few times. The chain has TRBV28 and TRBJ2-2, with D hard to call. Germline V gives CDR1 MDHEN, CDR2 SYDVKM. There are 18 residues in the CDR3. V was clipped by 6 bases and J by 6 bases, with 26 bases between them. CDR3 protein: CASRPEPALVGLAGELFF. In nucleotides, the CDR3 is TGTGCCAGCAGACCCGAGCCAGCGTTAGTAGGTTTAGCCGGGGAGCTGTTTTTT.

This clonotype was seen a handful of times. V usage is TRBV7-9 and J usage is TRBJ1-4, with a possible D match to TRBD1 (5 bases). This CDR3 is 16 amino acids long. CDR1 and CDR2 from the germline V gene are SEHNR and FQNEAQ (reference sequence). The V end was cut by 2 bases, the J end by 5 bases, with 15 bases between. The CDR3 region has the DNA TGTGCCAGCAGCTTATTAGGTCAGGGCTCGAATGAAAAACTGTTTTTT. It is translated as CASSLLGQGSNEKLFF.

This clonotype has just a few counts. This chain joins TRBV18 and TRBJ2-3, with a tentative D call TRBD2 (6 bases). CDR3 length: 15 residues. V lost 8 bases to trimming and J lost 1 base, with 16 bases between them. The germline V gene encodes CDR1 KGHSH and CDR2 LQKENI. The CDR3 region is CASTFSTGGTDTQYF. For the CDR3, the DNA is TGTGCCAGCACCTTTAGCACGGGAGGCACAGATACGCAGTATTTT.

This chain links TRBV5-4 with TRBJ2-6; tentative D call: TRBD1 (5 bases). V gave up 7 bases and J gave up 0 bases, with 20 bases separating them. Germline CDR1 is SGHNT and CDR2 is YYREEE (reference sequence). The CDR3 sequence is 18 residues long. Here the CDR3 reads CASLEPTQGNSGANVLTF. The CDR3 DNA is TGTGCCAGCCTTGAACCCACCCAGGGAAACTCTGGGGCCAACGTCCTGACTTTC.

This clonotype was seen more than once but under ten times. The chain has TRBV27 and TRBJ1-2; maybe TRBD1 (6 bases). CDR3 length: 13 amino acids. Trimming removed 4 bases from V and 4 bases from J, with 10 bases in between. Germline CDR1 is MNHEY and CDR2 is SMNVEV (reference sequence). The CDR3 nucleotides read TGTGCCAGCAGTTCCCGGGACACCTATGGCTACACCTTC. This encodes CASSSRDTYGYTF.

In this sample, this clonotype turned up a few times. CDR3 region: CASSPLMGSGATYNEQFF. The CDR3 coding sequence is TGTGCCAGCAGCCCCCTAATGGGAAGCGGGGCAACCTACAATGAGCAGTTCTTC. The chain is built from TRBV7-8 and TRBJ2-1; 7 bases align to TRBD2. The V gene end was trimmed by 5 bases and the J gene end by 2 bases; junction bases not matched to a gene: 15. Per the germline V gene, CDR1 is SGHVS and CDR2 is FQNEAQ. CDR3 length equals 18 residues.

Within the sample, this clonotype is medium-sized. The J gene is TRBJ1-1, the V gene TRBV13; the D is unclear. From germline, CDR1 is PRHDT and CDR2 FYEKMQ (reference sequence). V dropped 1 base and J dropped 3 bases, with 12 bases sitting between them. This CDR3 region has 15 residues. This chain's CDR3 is CASSLEGGTYTEAFF. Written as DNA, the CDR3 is TGTGCCAGCAGCTTAGAGGGTGGTACCTACACTGAAGCTTTCTTT. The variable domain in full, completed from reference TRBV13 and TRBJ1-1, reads AAGVIQSPRHLIKEKRETATLKCYPIPRHDTVYWYQQGPGQDPQFLISFYEKMQSDKGSIPDRFSAQQFSDYHSELNMSSLELGDSALYFCASSLEGGTYTEAFFGQGTRLTVV.

The CDR3: CAINNRMNTEAFF. The CDR3 DNA sequence: TGTGCCATCAATAACAGAATGAACACTGAAGCTTTCTTT. The chain is built from TRBV10-3 and TRBJ1-1, with unresolved D. Per germline, CDR1 ENHRY and CDR2 SYGVKD. This CDR3 has 13 amino acids. V was trimmed by 7 bases and J by 0 bases, leaving 9 bases between them.

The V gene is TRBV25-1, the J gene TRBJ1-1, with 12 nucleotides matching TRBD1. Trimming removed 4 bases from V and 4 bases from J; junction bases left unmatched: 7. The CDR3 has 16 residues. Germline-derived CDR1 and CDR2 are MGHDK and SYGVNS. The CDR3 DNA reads TGTGCCAGCAGTGGGGGGACAGGGGGCTTTTTCACTGAAGCTTTCTTT. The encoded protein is CASSGGTGGFFTEAFF.

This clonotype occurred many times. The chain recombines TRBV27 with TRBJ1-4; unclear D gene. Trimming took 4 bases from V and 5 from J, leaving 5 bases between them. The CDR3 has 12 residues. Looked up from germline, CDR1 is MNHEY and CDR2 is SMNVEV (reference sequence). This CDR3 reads CASSSLNEKLFF. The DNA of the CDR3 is TGTGCCAGCAGTTCCCTGAATGAAAAACTGTTTTTT. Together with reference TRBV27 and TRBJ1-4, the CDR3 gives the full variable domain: EAQVTQNPRYLITVTGKKLTVTCSQNMNHEYMSWYRQDPGLGLRQIYYSMNVEVTDKGDVPEGYKVSRKEKRNFPLILESPSPNQTSLYFCASSSLNEKLFFGSGTQLSVL.

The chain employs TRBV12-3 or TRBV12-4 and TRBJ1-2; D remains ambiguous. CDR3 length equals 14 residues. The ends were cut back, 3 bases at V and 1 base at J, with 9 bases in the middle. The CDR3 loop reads CASSLGPFNYGYTF. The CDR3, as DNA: TGTGCCAGCAGTTTGGGTCCCTTTAACTATGGCTACACCTTC.

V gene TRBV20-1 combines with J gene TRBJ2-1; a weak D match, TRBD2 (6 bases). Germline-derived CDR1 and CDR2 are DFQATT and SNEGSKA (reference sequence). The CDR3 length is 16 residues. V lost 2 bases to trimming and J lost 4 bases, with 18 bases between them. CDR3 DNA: TGCAGTGCTAGACCTGCGGGGACTGGATTTTACAATGAGCAGTTCTTC. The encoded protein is CSARPAGTGFYNEQFF.

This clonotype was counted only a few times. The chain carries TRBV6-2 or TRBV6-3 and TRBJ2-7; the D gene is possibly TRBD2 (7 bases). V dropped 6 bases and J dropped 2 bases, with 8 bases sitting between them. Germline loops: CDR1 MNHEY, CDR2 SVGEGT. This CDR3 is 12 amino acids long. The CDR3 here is CASRGGPYEQYV. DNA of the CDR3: TGTGCCAGCAGGGGGGGGCCCTACGAGCAGTACGTC.

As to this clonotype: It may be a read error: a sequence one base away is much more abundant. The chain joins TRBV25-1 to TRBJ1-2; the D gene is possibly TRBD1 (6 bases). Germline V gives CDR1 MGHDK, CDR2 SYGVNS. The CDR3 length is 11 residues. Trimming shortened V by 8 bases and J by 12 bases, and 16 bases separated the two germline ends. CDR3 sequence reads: CASQGEDRNTF. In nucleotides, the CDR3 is TGTGCCAGCCAGGGAGAGGACAGAAACACCTTC.

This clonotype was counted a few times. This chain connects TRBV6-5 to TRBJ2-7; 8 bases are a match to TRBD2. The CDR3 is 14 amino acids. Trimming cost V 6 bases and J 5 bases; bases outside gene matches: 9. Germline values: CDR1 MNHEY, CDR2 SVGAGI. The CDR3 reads CASRPSGSTHEQYV. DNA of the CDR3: TGTGCCAGCAGACCCAGCGGGAGCACCCACGAGCAGTACGTC.

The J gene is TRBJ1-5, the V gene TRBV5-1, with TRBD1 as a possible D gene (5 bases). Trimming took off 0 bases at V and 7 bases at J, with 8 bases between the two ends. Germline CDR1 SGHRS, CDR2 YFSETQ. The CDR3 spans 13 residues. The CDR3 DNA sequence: TGCGCCAGCAGCTTGGGGGACGCCCAGCCCCAGCATTTT. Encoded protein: CASSLGDAQPQHF.

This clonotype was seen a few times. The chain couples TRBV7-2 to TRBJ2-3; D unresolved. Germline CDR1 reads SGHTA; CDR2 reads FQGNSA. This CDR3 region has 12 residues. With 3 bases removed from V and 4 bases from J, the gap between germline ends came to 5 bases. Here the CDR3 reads CASSFSADTQYF. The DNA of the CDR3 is TGTGCCAGCAGCTTCTCTGCAGATACGCAGTATTTT.

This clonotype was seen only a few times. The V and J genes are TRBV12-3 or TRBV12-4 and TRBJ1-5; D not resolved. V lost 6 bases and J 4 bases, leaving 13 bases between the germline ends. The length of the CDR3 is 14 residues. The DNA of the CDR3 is TGTGCCAGCAGCCTAGGACGGCCAAATCAGCCCCAGCATTTT. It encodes CASSLGRPNQPQHF.

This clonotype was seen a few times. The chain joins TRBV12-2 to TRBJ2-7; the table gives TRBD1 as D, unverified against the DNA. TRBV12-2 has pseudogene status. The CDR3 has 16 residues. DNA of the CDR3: TGTGCAAGTCGCTTAAGTTGTTGGGGCGGCTCCTACGAGCAGTACGTC. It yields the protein CASRLSCWGGSYEQYV.

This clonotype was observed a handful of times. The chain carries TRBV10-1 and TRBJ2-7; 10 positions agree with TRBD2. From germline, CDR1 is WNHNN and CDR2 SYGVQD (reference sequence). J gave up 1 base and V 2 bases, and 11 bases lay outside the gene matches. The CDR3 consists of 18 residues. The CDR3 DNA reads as TGCGCCAGCAGTGAGCCTCCCCGGTTAGCGGGAGGATCCTACGAGCAGTACGTC. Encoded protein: CASSEPPRLAGGSYEQYV.

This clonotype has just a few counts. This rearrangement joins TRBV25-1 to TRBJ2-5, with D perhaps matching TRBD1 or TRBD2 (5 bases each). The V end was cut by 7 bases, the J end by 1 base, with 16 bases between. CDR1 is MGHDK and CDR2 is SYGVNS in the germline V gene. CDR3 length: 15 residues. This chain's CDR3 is CASNSVRDPQETQYF. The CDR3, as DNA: TGTGCCAGCAATTCCGTTAGGGACCCCCAAGAGACCCAGTACTTC.

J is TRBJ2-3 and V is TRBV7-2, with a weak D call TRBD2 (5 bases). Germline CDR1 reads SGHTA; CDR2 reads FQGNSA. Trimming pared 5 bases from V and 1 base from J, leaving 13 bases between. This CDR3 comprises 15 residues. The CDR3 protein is CASSPLTGGTDTQYF. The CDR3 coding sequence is TGTGCCAGCAGCCCACTCACCGGGGGCACAGATACGCAGTATTTT.

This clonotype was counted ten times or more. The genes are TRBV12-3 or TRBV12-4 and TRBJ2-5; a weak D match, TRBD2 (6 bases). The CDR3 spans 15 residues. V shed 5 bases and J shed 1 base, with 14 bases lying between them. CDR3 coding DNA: TGTGCCAGCAGTCCCCGGGGTAGCGGCCAAGAGACCCAGTACTTC. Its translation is CASSPRGSGQETQYF.